These 17 T cell receptor beta chains were sequenced from one sample in a study of CD8 T cells in Susac syndrome. Reverse transcription of about 0.45 to 1 ug RNA was performed with random hexamers. TCRdb fed the immunoSEQ multiplex PCR reads into MiXCR, producing one record per CDR3 protein. The sample records around 130,000 distinct CDR3 sequences, approximately 95% being singletons. The sample was CD4+ T cells from PBMCs. The source of these receptors is a human donor with multiple sclerosis.

V and J are TRBV29-1 and TRBJ1-2; TRBD1 agrees at 7 bases. The germline V gene has CDR1 SQVTM and CDR2 ANQGSEA. This CDR3 is built from 14 residues. V was clipped by 0 bases and J by 8 bases; unmatched bases: 9. The CDR3 nucleotides are TGCAGCGTTGAAGATCCCGACAGGGTGAGGGGCTACACCTTC. This translates into CSVEDPDRVRGYTF.

CDR3: CASIEQGPQETQYF. DNA for the CDR3: TGTGCCAGCATCGAACAGGGTCCCCAAGAGACCCAGTACTTC. The V and J genes are TRBV2 and TRBJ2-5; D may be TRBD1 (6 bases). V lost 7 bases and J 1 base, leaving 13 bases between the germline ends. This CDR3 is built from 14 residues. CDR1 and CDR2 from the germline V gene are SNHLY and FYNNEI.

V usage is TRBV2 and J usage is TRBJ1-5; 7 nucleotides line up with TRBD1. The V gene's germline CDR1 is SNHLY and CDR2 FYNNEI. The CDR3 has 13 residues. V lost 3 bases to trimming and J lost 7 bases; unmatched junction nucleotides: 3. In DNA form, the CDR3 reads TGTGCCAGCAGTGACCAGGGGGGGCAGCCCCAGCATTTT. Translation gives CASSDQGGQPQHF.

The DNA for the CDR3 is TGTGCCAGCAGCTGGGGGGACTATAGCAATCAGCCCCAGCATTTT. Translated: CASSWGDYSNQPQHF. The chain combines TRBV5-8 with TRBJ1-5; possibly TRBD1 for D (5 bases). This CDR3 has 15 amino acids. Trimming took 3 bases from V and 0 from J, leaving 10 bases between them. Per the germline V gene, CDR1 is SGHTS and CDR2 is YDEGEE.

The chain joins TRBV11-2 to TRBJ2-1, with 14 bases identical to TRBD2. Germline lookup yields CDR1 SGHAT and CDR2 FQNNGV. With 4 bases clipped from V and 4 bases from J, the junction kept 6 bases outside the gene matches. The CDR3 has 17 amino acids. The CDR3 protein is CASSSGLAGAWYNEQFF. CDR3 sequence (DNA): TGTGCCAGCAGCTCGGGACTAGCGGGAGCCTGGTACAATGAGCAGTTCTTC.

The chain combines TRBV6-5 with TRBJ2-7; tentatively, D is TRBD1 (6 bases). Trimming left V 4 bases short and J 0 bases short, with 13 bases between. The length of the CDR3 is 15 residues. CDR1 MNHEY and CDR2 SVGAGI come from the germline V gene. The CDR3: CASSSPGQTSYEQYF. The CDR3 nucleotides read TGTGCCAGCAGTTCCCCGGGACAAACCTCCTACGAGCAGTACTTC.

The rearrangement uses TRBV9 and TRBJ1-1; D possibly corresponds to TRBD1 (6 bases). This CDR3 region has 14 residues. V was trimmed by 8 bases and J by 6 bases, leaving 20 bases between them. CDR1 SGDLS and CDR2 YYNGEE come from the germline V gene. This CDR3 is CASNTGALGAEAFF. CDR3 in DNA: TGTGCCAGTAACACGGGGGCCTTGGGCGCTGAAGCTTTCTTT.

The V gene is TRBV29-1, the J gene TRBJ2-3; no clear D gene. The CDR3 extends over 15 amino acids. The V and J ends lost 3 bases and 2 bases respectively, with 15 bases between them. CDR1 is SQVTM, CDR2 ANQGSEA, per germline. The CDR3 DNA follows: TGCAGCGTTGAGGTCCCCAGAGGTCCCACAGATACGCAGTATTTT. Translating gives CSVEVPRGPTDTQYF.

The chain recombines TRBV12-3 or TRBV12-4 with TRBJ2-3, with a possible D match to TRBD2 (5 bases). The CDR3 runs 13 residues. Deletions cut 5 bases from V and 7 bases from J, with 13 bases between. The CDR3 is CASSAPPGYTQYF. In DNA form, the CDR3 reads TGTGCCAGCAGTGCCCCCCCGGGGTATACGCAGTATTTT.

The chain couples TRBV6-5 to TRBJ2-3, with TRBD2 matching over 11 bases. V dropped 4 bases and J dropped 0; count of bases not matched to a gene: 9. CDR3 length: 18 residues. The V gene's germline CDR1 is MNHEY and CDR2 SVGAGI. The CDR3 sequence is CASSSLAGGGLSTDTQYF. In nucleotides, the CDR3 is TGTGCCAGCAGTTCCTTAGCGGGAGGGGGACTTAGCACAGATACGCAGTATTTT.

This chain links TRBV10-3 with TRBJ2-3; TRBD2 aligns across 13 bases. This CDR3 spans 15 amino acids. Germline CDR1 and CDR2: ENHRY and SYGVKD. J gave up 7 bases and V 6 bases, and 7 bases lay outside the gene matches. CDR3 protein: CAISSTSGGRYTQYF. CDR3 sequence (DNA): TGTGCCATCAGCTCGACTAGCGGGGGGCGATATACGCAGTATTTT.

The chain couples TRBV6-6 to TRBJ1-2; D gene ambiguous. Germline CDR1 is MNHNY and CDR2 is SVGAGI (reference sequence). Trimming pared 5 bases from V and 6 bases from J, leaving 19 bases between. The CDR3 loop spans 15 amino acids. The CDR3 loop is CASSTGGGSENGYTF. DNA of the CDR3: TGTGCCAGCAGTACCGGTGGAGGGAGCGAGAATGGCTACACCTTC.

The V and J genes are TRBV5-4 and TRBJ2-7; 13 bases map to TRBD2. This CDR3 has 17 amino acids. V shed 0 bases and J 3 bases; nucleotides not matched to a gene: 6. Germline V CDR1 and CDR2: SGHNT, YYREEE (reference sequence). DNA for the CDR3: TGTGCCAGCAGCTTGGTCGGACTAGCGGGAGAGTACTACGAGCAGTACTTC. Residues: CASSLVGLAGEYYEQYF.

This chain connects TRBV20-1 to TRBJ2-1; D possibly corresponds to TRBD1 (5 bases). V was trimmed by 3 bases and J by 3 bases, leaving 15 bases between them. CDR3 length: 15 amino acids. The germline V gene encodes CDR1 DFQATT and CDR2 SNEGSKA (reference sequence). CDR3 amino acids: CSASVVGPSYNEQFF. CDR3 nucleotide sequence: TGCAGTGCTAGTGTCGTGGGGCCCAGCTACAATGAGCAGTTCTTC.

This chain connects TRBV13 to TRBJ2-4; unclear D gene. The CDR3 covers 15 residues. The V end was cut by 3 bases, the J end by 0 bases, with 9 bases between. From germline, CDR1 is PRHDT and CDR2 FYEKMQ (reference sequence). The CDR3, as DNA: TGTGCCAGCAGCTTCAAGACGGTAGCCAAAAACATTCAGTACTTC. Amino acid sequence: CASSFKTVAKNIQYF.

The V and J genes are TRBV3-1 and TRBJ2-7; no definite D call. The CDR3 runs 12 residues. The V gene lost 1 base and the J gene lost 6 bases, with 7 bases spanning the gap. Germline-derived CDR1 and CDR2 are LGHDT and YNNKEL (reference sequence). CDR3 sequence: CASSQALAEQYF. The CDR3, as DNA: TGTGCCAGCAGCCAAGCCTTAGCCGAGCAGTACTTC.

This clonotype occurred once. The chain carries TRBV14 and TRBJ2-3, with no clear D. The CDR3 is 15 amino acids. Germline assignment: CDR1 SGHDN and CDR2 FVKESK. The germline V and J ends were trimmed by 4 bases and 2 bases, with 13 bases remaining between them. The CDR3 is CASSPRLGTTDTQYF. The CDR3 region has the DNA TGTGCCAGCAGCCCCCGACTGGGAACCACAGATACGCAGTATTTT. The full variable domain, its missing parts supplied by reference TRBV14 and TRBJ2-3, is EAGVTQFPSHSVIEKGQTVTLRCDPISGHDNLYWYRRVMGKEIKFLLHFVKESKQDESGMPNNRFLAERTGGTYSTLKVQPAELEDSGVYFCASSPRLGTTDTQYFGPGTRLTVL.